This paragraph reports one T cell receptor (beta chain). The antigen remains unidentified. The data stem from a study of T cell responses to AZD1222 COVID-19 vaccine. Looking at the study overall: Analyses pooled second doses at about 4 or about 12 weeks. Findings and limits, study-wide: With dominance at 160-218 and 743-854, vaccine-associated CD4 TCRs spanned spike. Within unmutated variant regions lay the reported targets of nearly half of spike-specific TCRs. A mostly white British donor set with more females was recruited, and clonal diversity was possibly underestimated.

Some clones are missing from TCRdb's copy, which holds only in-frame ones; the method was immunoSEQ multiplex PCR. Among 90,000 to 150,000 clones, around 86% were seen once, and the ten largest hold approximately 1.2%. CDR1 is ENHRY, CDR2 SYGVKD, per germline. The ends lost 10 bases at V and 3 bases at J; junction bases unmatched: 4. The CDR3 is 13 residues long. This sequence originates from an adult in good health. Sequencing was performed on peripheral blood, taken on day 0 of AZD1222 vaccination. V gene TRBV10-3 combines with J gene TRBJ1-4; TRBD1 matches 8 bases. The CDR3 DNA reads TGTGCCACACGGACAGGGTCTAATGAAAAACTGTTTTTT. Its protein is CATRTGSNEKLFF.